This T cell receptor beta chain was retrieved from a study of T cell repertoires in cytomegalovirus infection. Study information: It was the public TCR beta signatures that indicated both CMV infection and matching HLA type. Overall study findings and caveats: Clonotypes of TCR beta that were HLA-C-restricted and CMV-specific dominated the ex vivo response.

The sample holds a few counts of this clonotype. Its antigen is unidentified. This CDR3 region has 13 residues. The germline V gene has CDR1 SQVTM and CDR2 ANQGSEA. V gave up 8 bases and J gave up 7 bases; unmatched junction bases: 10. TCRdb re-called the reads with MiXCR, one entry per CDR3 protein. Of about 530,000 distinct CDR3 sequences listed, about 30% are singletons. The rearrangement uses TRBV29-1 and TRBJ2-3, with 9 bases fitting TRBD2. Sequenced input: PBMCs. This TCR derives from a human donor in good health (CMV status not recorded). Some clones in this sample may be carry-over from other donors' samples. The CDR3 is CSLGASGANTQYF. The CDR3 nucleotides read TGCAGCCTTGGGGCTAGCGGGGCAAATACGCAGTATTTT.